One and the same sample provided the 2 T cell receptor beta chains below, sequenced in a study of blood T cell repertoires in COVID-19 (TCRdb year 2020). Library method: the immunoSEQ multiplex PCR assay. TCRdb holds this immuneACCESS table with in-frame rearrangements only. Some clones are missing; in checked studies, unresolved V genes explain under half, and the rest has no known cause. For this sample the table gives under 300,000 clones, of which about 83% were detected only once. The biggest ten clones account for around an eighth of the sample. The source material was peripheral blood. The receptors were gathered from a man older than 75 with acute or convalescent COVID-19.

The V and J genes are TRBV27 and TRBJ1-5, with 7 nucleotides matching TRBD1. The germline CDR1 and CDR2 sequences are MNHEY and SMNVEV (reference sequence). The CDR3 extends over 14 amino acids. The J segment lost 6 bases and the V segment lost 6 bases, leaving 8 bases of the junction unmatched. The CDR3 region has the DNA TGTGCCAGCAGGGGGGCAGGGGGAAGTCAGCCCCAGCATTTT. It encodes CASRGAGGSQPQHF.

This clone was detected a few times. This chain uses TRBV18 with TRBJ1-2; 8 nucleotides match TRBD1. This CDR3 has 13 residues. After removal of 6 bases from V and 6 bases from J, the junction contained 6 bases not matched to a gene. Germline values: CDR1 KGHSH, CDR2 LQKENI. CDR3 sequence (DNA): TGTGCCAGCTCGCAACAGGGGGGAGATGGCTACACCTTC. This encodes CASSQQGGDGYTF.